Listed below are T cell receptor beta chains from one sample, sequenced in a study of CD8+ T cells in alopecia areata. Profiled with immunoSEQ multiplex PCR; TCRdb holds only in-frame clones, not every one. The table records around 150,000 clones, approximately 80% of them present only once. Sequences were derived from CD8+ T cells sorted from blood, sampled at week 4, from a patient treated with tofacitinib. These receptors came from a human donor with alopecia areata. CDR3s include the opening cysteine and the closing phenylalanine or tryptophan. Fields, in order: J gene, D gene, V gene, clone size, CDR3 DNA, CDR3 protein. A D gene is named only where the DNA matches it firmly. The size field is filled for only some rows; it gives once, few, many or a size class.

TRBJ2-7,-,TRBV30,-,TGTGCCGGGAGGTCGGGGAGTCACTACGAGCAGTACTTC,CAGRSGSHYEQYF
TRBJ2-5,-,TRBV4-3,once,TGCGCCAGCAGCCAAGTGACGGGTGGGGCAGAGACCCAGTACTTC,CASSQVTGGAETQYF
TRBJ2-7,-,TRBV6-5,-,TGTGCCAGCAGTTACTTCGCCTCTCGGGAGCAGTACTTC,CASSYFASREQYF
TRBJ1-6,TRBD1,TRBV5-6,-,TGTGCCAGCAGCTTGGAGGGACAGGAGAGCTCCTATAATTCACCCCTCCACTTT,CASSLEGQESSYNSPLHF
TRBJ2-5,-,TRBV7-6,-,TGTGCCAGCAGGGATGGCCTAGGGACCCAGTACTTC,CASRDGLGTQYF
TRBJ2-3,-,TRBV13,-,TGTGCCAGCAGCATCGGACTCTCTAGCACAGATACGCAGTATTTT,CASSIGLSSTDTQYF
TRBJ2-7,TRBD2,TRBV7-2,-,TGTGCCAGCAGCCCCACTAGCGGGGGGCTCTACGAGCAGTACTTC,CASSPTSGGLYEQYF
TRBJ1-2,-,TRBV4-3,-,TGCGCCAGCAGCCAAAATACGGGACGGTACTATGGCTACACCTTC,CASSQNTGRYYGYTF
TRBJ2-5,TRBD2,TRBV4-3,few,TGCGCCAGCAGCCCGGGACTAGCGGGGGTCGGAGAGACCCAGTACTTC,CASSPGLAGVGETQYF
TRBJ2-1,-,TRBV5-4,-,TGTGCCAGCAGCTTGGACTTGTACAATGAGCAGTTCTTC,CASSLDLYNEQFF
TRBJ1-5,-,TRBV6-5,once,TGTGCCAGCAGTTACTCGCCAGGACAGCCCCAGCATTTT,CASSYSPGQPQHF
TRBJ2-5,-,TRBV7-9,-,TGTGCCAGCAGCCACCCCACGGGGGCTGAGGGAGAGACCCAGTACTTC,CASSHPTGAEGETQYF
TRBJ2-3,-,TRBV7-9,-,TGTGCCAGCAGCTTCGGGCCGGCAGATACGCAGTATTTT,CASSFGPADTQYF
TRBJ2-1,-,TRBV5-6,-,TGTGCCAGCAGCCCTCGATCGAATGAGCAGTTCTTC,CASSPRSNEQFF
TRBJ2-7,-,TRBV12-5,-,TGTGCTAGTGGTTGGGCGGCAGGATCCTACGAGCAGTACTTC,CASGWAAGSYEQYF
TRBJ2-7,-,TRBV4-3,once,TGCGCCAGCAGCCCCTCCGAACACCTGTCCGTCTCCTACGAGCAGTACTTC,CASSPSEHLSVSYEQYF
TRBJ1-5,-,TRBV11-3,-,TGTGCCAGCAGCTTATACAGGGCCGAAGAGGGGAGCAATCAGCCCCAGCATTTT,CASSLYRAEEGSNQPQHF
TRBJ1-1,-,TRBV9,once,TGTGCCAGCAGCGTCGGGACAAACACTGAAGCTTTCTTT,CASSVGTNTEAFF
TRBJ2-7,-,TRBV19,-,TGTGCCAGTAGTCCAAGGGGGTACGAGCAGTACTTC,CASSPRGYEQYF
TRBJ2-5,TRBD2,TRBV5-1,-,TGCGCCAGCAGCAAGACGGGACTAGCGGGCGTAGAGACCCAGTACTTC,CASSKTGLAGVETQYF
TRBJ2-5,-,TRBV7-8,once,TGTGCCAGCAGCTTCGACCCAAGGGCGGGGGCACAAGAGACCCAGTACTTC,CASSFDPRAGAQETQYF
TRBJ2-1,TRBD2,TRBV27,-,TGTGCCAGCAGTTTCGTTGGGCTAGCGGGGGGGCCTTCATACAATGAGCAGTTCTTC,CASSFVGLAGGPSYNEQFF
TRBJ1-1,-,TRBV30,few,TGTGCCTGCGAGGGCGTTGGAGCTTTCTTT,CACEGVGAFF
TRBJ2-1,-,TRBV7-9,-,TGTGCCAGCAGCTTAGGACGCGATGGCAATGAGCAGTTCTTC,CASSLGRDGNEQFF
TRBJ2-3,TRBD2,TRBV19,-,TGTGCCAGTAAAATGAGCGGGGCAGATACGCAGTATTTT,CASKMSGADTQYF
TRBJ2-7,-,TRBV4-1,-,TGCGCCAGCAGCCAAGTCCCCGGGACAAGGGCCTACGAGCAGTACTTC,CASSQVPGTRAYEQYF
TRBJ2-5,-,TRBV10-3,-,-,CAISESGRAGVPEETQYF
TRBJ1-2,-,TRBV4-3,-,TGCGCCAGCAGCCAAGACAGTTCCTTTGGCTACACCTTC,CASSQDSSFGYTF
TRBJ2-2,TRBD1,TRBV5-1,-,TGCGCCAGCAGCCCCCGACAGGGACCGAACACCGGGGAGCTGTTTTTT,CASSPRQGPNTGELFF
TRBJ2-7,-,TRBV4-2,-,TGTGCCAGCAGCCCTCCTCAGACAACCCTCTACGAGCAGTACTTC,CASSPPQTTLYEQYF
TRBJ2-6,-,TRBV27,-,TGTGCCAGCAGTTTATCTCCCGGGGCCAACGTCCTGACTTTC,CASSLSPGANVLTF
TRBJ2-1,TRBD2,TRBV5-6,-,TGTGCCAGCAGCCCCACTAGCGGGGGGGCCGATGAGCAGTTCTTC,CASSPTSGGADEQFF
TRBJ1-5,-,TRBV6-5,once,TGTGCCAGCAGTTACAGCCGGGGCGGTCAGCCCCAGCATTTT,CASSYSRGGQPQHF
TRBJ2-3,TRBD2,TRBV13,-,TGTGCCAGCAGCCCTCCAGCGGGGGGGTTTTCAGATACGCAGTATTTT,CASSPPAGGFSDTQYF
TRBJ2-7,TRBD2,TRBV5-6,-,TGTGCCAGCAGCTTCGCGGGGGGTTCCTACGAGCAGTACTTC,CASSFAGGSYEQYF
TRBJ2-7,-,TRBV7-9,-,TGTGCCAGCAGCTTAGGAGACTACGAGCAGTACTTC,CASSLGDYEQYF
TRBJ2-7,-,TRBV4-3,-,TGCGCCAGCAGCCAAGAGAAGTACTACGAGCAGTACTTC,CASSQEKYYEQYF
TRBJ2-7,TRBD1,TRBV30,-,TGTGCCTGGAGGGGACAGCGCTACGAGCAGTACTTC,CAWRGQRYEQYF
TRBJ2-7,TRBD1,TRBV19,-,TGTGCCAGTAAACAGGACAGGGGATCCTACGAGCAGTACTTC,CASKQDRGSYEQYF
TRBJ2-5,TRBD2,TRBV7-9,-,TGTGCCAGCAGCTACCTAGCGGGGCCACACCAAGAGACCCAGTACTTC,CASSYLAGPHQETQYF
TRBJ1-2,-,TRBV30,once,TGTGCCTGGAGTGTACCGTACAGAAACAACTATGGCTACACCTTC,CAWSVPYRNNYGYTF
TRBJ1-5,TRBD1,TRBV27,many,TGTGCCAGCAGTACGGTGACAGGGGCGGCCAATCAGCCCCAGCATTTT,CASSTVTGAANQPQHF
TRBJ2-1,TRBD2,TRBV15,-,TGTGCCACCAGCAGAGATAGCGGGGCAAGCTCCTACAATGAGCAGTTCTTC,CATSRDSGASSYNEQFF
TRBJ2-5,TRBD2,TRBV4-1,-,TGCGCCAGCAGAGGTATAGCAAGCGGGGGTGAGACCCAGTACTTC,CASRGIASGGETQYF
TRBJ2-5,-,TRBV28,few,TGTGCCAGCAGTTTTGTCAGACAAGAGACCCAGTACTTC,CASSFVRQETQYF